This entry features one TCR beta chain sequence. This sample stems from a study of CD8 T cells in Susac syndrome. The authors reverse transcribed about 0.5 to 1 ug RNA with random hexamers. One entry per CDR3 protein results from TCRdb running MiXCR on the immunoSEQ multiplex PCR reads. The sample has some 110,000 distinct CDR3 sequences, approximately 96% seen once. The T cells that were sequenced for TCR beta were CD8+ and CD4+ cells from blood. Germline V gene sequence: CDR1 MNHEY, CDR2 SVGAGI. The CDR3 is 17 amino acids. V was clipped by 2 bases and J by 4 bases; unmatched bases: 9. This sequence originates from a human donor in good health. The material sequenced was CD4+ T cells from PBMCs. The rearrangement joins TRBV6-5 to TRBJ2-2; TRBD1 agrees at 8 bases. In DNA, the CDR3 is TGTGCCAGCAGTTACCGTACCAGGGGGCCCGGCACCGGGGAGCTGTTTTTT. This gives the protein CASSYRTRGPGTGELFF.